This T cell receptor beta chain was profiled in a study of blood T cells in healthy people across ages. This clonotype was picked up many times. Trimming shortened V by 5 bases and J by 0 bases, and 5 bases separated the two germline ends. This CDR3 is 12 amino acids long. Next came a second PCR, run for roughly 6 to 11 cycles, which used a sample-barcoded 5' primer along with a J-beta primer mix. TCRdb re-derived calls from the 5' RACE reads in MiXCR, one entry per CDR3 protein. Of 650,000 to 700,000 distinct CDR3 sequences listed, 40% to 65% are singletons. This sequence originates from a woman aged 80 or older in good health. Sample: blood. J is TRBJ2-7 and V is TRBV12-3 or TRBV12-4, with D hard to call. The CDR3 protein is CASSRVSYEQYF. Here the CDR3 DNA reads TGTGCCAGCAGTAGGGTCTCCTACGAGCAGTACTTC.